The 26 T cell receptor beta chains below all came from one sample that was sequenced in a study of T cell responses to AZD1222 COVID-19 vaccine. Sequencing was performed with immunoSEQ multiplex PCR; in TCRdb, only in-frame clones are kept and a portion is missing. This sample has some 120,000 clones; 85% to 90% occur once, and the top ten carry 3.5% to 5%. This specimen was peripheral blood, taken on day 0 of AZD1222 vaccination. These receptors originate from an adult in good health.

The V gene is TRBV4-1, the J gene TRBJ2-6; no firm D call. The CDR3 is 17 amino acids. Germline-derived CDR1 and CDR2 are MGHRA and YSYEKL. The V and J ends lost 2 bases and 1 base respectively, with 12 bases between them. Here the CDR3 reads CASSQNSQGSGANVLTF. The CDR3 DNA sequence: TGCGCCAGCAGCCAAAACAGTCAAGGGTCTGGGGCCAACGTCCTGACTTTC.

The chain joins TRBV19 to TRBJ1-5, with D possibly TRBD1 on 5 matching bases. The CDR3 is made up of 12 amino acids. Per germline, CDR1 LNHDA and CDR2 SQIVND (reference sequence). Deletions cut 6 bases from V and 6 bases from J, with 9 bases between. CDR3 protein: CASSDRAQPQHF. CDR3 in DNA: TGTGCCAGTAGCGACAGAGCTCAGCCCCAGCATTTT.

A remark on this clone: Compared with germline, one end of the junction differs, possibly owing to a read error. CDR3 sequence: CASSQGDNQAQHF. The DNA for the CDR3 is TGCGCCAGCAGCCAAGGGGATAATCAGGCCCAGCATTTT. The rearrangement joins TRBV4-1 to TRBJ1-5; D call uncertain. This CDR3 spans 13 amino acids. Germline CDR1 MGHRA, CDR2 YSYEKL.

The CDR3 DNA is TGTGCCAGCAGTAGAGGCGGGGTTAGCAATCAGCCCCAGCATTTT. Translated: CASSRGGVSNQPQHF. The V and J genes are TRBV27 and TRBJ1-5; no definite D call. The V end lost 5 bases, the J end lost 0 bases, and 11 bases lay between the germline ends. Per germline, CDR1 MNHEY and CDR2 SMNVEV (reference sequence). This CDR3 region has 15 residues.

The V and J genes are TRBV18 and TRBJ1-1; TRBD1 might be the D (6 bases). The CDR3 consists of 14 residues. Trimming took 3 bases from V and 0 from J, leaving 8 bases between them. From germline, CDR1 is KGHSH and CDR2 LQKENI. The CDR3 spells CASSPTGLNTEAFF. CDR3 nucleotides: TGTGCCAGCTCACCGACAGGACTGAACACTGAAGCTTTCTTT.

V and J are TRBV4-1 and TRBJ1-4; 11 nucleotides match TRBD1. Trimming at V came to 0 bases and at J to 7 bases, leaving 1 base not matched to a gene. Germline CDR1 MGHRA, CDR2 YSYEKL. This CDR3 is 15 amino acids long. CDR3 nucleotides: TGCGCCAGCAGCCAAGACGGGACAGGGGGTGAAAAACTGTTTTTT. Translating it yields CASSQDGTGGEKLFF.

V is TRBV27 and J is TRBJ2-6, with TRBD1 identical over 7 bases. Germline lookup yields CDR1 MNHEY and CDR2 SMNVEV (reference sequence). CDR3 length: 18 amino acids. The junction had 7 bases not matched to a gene; V was cut back by 0 bases and J by 2 bases. CDR3 bases: TGTGCCAGCAGTTTATCGTCAGGGGGTGGGCCTGGGGCCAACGTCCTGACTTTC. Translated, it gives CASSLSSGGGPGANVLTF.

This chain connects TRBV18 to TRBJ2-7, with D unresolved. Deletions cut 3 bases from V and 3 bases from J, with 18 bases between. This CDR3 is 16 amino acids long. The germline gives CDR1 KGHSH, CDR2 LQKENI. CDR3 sequence reads: CASSPFEAGSYYEQYF. The CDR3 nucleotides are TGTGCCAGCTCACCGTTCGAGGCAGGTAGTTACTACGAGCAGTACTTC. The variable domain in full, completed from reference TRBV18 and TRBJ2-7, reads NAGVMQNPRHLVRRRGQEARLRCSPMKGHSHVYWYRQLPEEGLKFMVYLQKENIIDESGMPKERFSAEFPKEGPSILRIQQVVRGDSAAYFCASSPFEAGSYYEQYFGPGTRLTVT.

V usage is TRBV29-1 and J usage is TRBJ1-3, with D tentatively TRBD1 (6 bases). CDR3 size: 12 residues. V gave up 2 bases and J gave up 7 bases, with 9 bases separating them. From germline, CDR1 is SQVTM and CDR2 ANQGSEA. CDR3 sequence (DNA): TGCAGCGTTGAAAGGGGGGCCAACACCATATATTTT. Translation gives CSVERGANTIYF.

The genes are TRBV5-1 and TRBJ1-1; D unresolved. The germline V gene has CDR1 SGHRS and CDR2 YFSETQ. V was trimmed by 4 bases and J by 5 bases, leaving 18 bases between them. This CDR3 spans 15 amino acids. Here the CDR3 reads CASSPGHELGTEAFF. As DNA, the CDR3 is TGCGCCAGCAGCCCCGGCCATGAGCTAGGGACTGAAGCTTTCTTT. The complete variable domain, with remaining parts taken from reference TRBV5-1 and TRBJ1-1, reads KAGVTQTPRYLIKTRGQQVTLSCSPISGHRSVSWYQQTPGQGLQFLFEYFSETQRNKGNFPGRFSGRQFSNSRSEMNVSTLELGDSALYLCASSPGHELGTEAFFGQGTRLTVV.

The chain combines TRBV6-6 with TRBJ2-7; tentative D call: TRBD2 (5 bases). V lost 6 bases to trimming and J lost 5 bases, with 11 bases between them. The germline V gene encodes CDR1 MNHNY and CDR2 SVGAGI (reference sequence). The CDR3 totals 12 residues. As DNA, the CDR3 is TGTGCCAGCAGCCTCGAGGGCCACGAGCAGTACTTC. This sequence encodes CASSLEGHEQYF.

V and J are TRBV6-2 or TRBV6-3 and TRBJ2-5; possibly TRBD1 or TRBD2 for D (5 bases each). V was clipped by 4 bases and J by 4 bases, with 16 bases between them. Germline CDR1 reads MNHEY; CDR2 reads SVGEGT. The CDR3 contains 15 residues. The CDR3 nucleotides are TGTGCCAGCAGTTTACCGGGGACCTCCGGAGAGACCCAGTACTTC. Translating it yields CASSLPGTSGETQYF.

The chain employs TRBV28 and TRBJ1-1, with 8 bases fitting TRBD1. From germline, CDR1 is MDHEN and CDR2 SYDVKM. The V gene end was trimmed by 7 bases and the J gene end by 6 bases; junction bases not matched to a gene: 10. The CDR3 extends over 14 amino acids. The CDR3 DNA sequence: TGTGCCAGCACCCCCGGACAGGGTGTATCTGAAGCTTTCTTT. Translated, it gives CASTPGQGVSEAFF.

J is TRBJ2-5 and V is TRBV7-8; 14 positions match TRBD2. Losses at the gene ends were 6 bases for V and 4 bases for J; bases not matched to a gene: 10. CDR1 and CDR2 (germline): SGHVS, FQNEAQ. The CDR3 consists of 17 residues. CDR3 amino acids: CASSLIGTSGSGETQYF. The CDR3 nucleotides are TGTGCCAGCAGTTTAATAGGGACTAGCGGGAGTGGAGAGACCCAGTACTTC.

The V gene is TRBV7-9, the J gene TRBJ2-3, with TRBD1 matching over 8 bases. CDR3 length: 15 amino acids. CDR1 and CDR2 (germline): SEHNR, FQNEAQ (reference sequence). V was clipped by 5 bases and J by 3 bases; unmatched bases: 7. CDR3 DNA: TGTGCCAGCAGCCGCAGGGGGCGCGGGACAGATACGCAGTATTTT. Encoded protein: CASSRRGRGTDTQYF.

The chain links TRBV19 to TRBJ1-1; D gene ambiguous. This CDR3 region has 15 residues. CDR1 is LNHDA and CDR2 is SQIVND in the germline V gene (reference sequence). Between the trimmed V and J ends, which lost 5 bases and 0 bases, there was a span of 13 bases. The CDR3 region is CASSQAFEMNTEAFF. CDR3 DNA sequence: TGTGCCAGTAGTCAAGCGTTCGAGATGAACACTGAAGCTTTCTTT.

This chain connects TRBV9 to TRBJ2-5; the D gene could be TRBD1 or TRBD2 (5 bases each). Germline CDR1 is SGDLS and CDR2 is YYNGEE. V dropped 3 bases and J dropped 4 bases, with 13 bases sitting between them. The CDR3 is 14 amino acids. In DNA form, the CDR3 reads TGTGCCAGCAGCGCCCGCCGGGACCCAGAGACCCAGTACTTC. It codes for CASSARRDPETQYF.

The chain couples TRBV5-1 to TRBJ1-2; possibly TRBD1 for D (5 bases). The V and J ends lost 0 bases and 8 bases respectively, with 14 bases between them. CDR1 and CDR2 from the germline V gene are SGHRS and YFSETQ. The CDR3 is 14 residues long. CDR3 in amino acids: CASSLGQGLAGYTF. CDR3 sequence (DNA): TGCGCCAGCAGCTTGGGGCAGGGTTTAGCCGGCTACACCTTC.

The chain couples TRBV4-2 to TRBJ2-1, with 9 positions matching TRBD2. The CDR3 consists of 16 residues. The J segment lost 9 bases and the V segment lost 0 bases, leaving 9 bases of the junction unmatched. Germline loops: CDR1 LGHNA, CDR2 YNFKEQ. The CDR3 region is CASSQDSGGGAGEQFF. In DNA form, the CDR3 reads TGTGCCAGCAGCCAAGATTCCGGCGGGGGGGCAGGTGAGCAGTTCTTC.

The genes are TRBV3-1 (or the pseudogene TRBV3-2) and TRBJ1-3; possibly TRBD1 for D (5 bases). The CDR3 totals 16 residues. From germline, CDR1 is LGHDT and CDR2 YNNKEL (reference sequence). The V and J ends lost 4 bases and 2 bases respectively, with 15 bases between them. The CDR3 loop is CASSPAGVVTGNTIYF. For the CDR3, the DNA is TGTGCCAGCAGCCCGGCGGGGGTGGTAACTGGAAACACCATATATTTT.

This chain uses TRBV5-6 with TRBJ2-7; no reliable D call. This CDR3 has 13 residues. CDR1 and CDR2 from the germline V gene are SGHDT and YYEEEE. Trimming left V 1 base short and J 7 bases short, with 12 bases between. The CDR3 here is CASSLRSLGEQYF. CDR3 DNA: TGTGCCAGCAGCTTGAGGAGCCTTGGGGAGCAGTACTTC.

The J gene is TRBJ1-2, the V gene TRBV19; 8 bases are a match to TRBD1. J lost 8 bases, V lost 5 bases, and 7 bases had no gene match. The CDR3 consists of 13 residues. CDR1 is LNHDA, CDR2 SQIVND, per germline (reference sequence). DNA of the CDR3: TGTGCCAGTAGTTCCCAGGGGGCGGAAGGCTACACCTTC. Its translation: CASSSQGAEGYTF. The complete variable domain, with remaining parts taken from reference TRBV19 and TRBJ1-2, reads DGGITQSPKYLFRKEGQNVTLSCEQNLNHDAMYWYRQDPGQGLRLIYYSQIVNDFQKGDIAEGYSVSREKKESFPLTVTSAQKNPTAFYLCASSSQGAEGYTFGSGTRLTVV.

This clone was detected a few times. This chain links TRBV19 with TRBJ2-1, with 11 bases identical to TRBD2. V trimming: 4 bases; J trimming: 2 bases; junction bases outside the gene matches: 1. This CDR3 comprises 15 residues. Germline V gene sequence: CDR1 LNHDA, CDR2 SQIVND (reference sequence). The CDR3 sequence: CASSTSGGPYNEQFF. The CDR3 DNA reads as TGTGCCAGTAGTACTAGCGGGGGGCCCTACAATGAGCAGTTCTTC. The full variable domain, in which reference TRBV19 and TRBJ2-1 provide the parts outside the CDR3, is DGGITQSPKYLFRKEGQNVTLSCEQNLNHDAMYWYRQDPGQGLRLIYYSQIVNDFQKGDIAEGYSVSREKKESFPLTVTSAQKNPTAFYLCASSTSGGPYNEQFFGPGTRLTVL.

The rearrangement joins TRBV5-1 to TRBJ1-6; 9 bases are a match to TRBD1. V lost 2 bases, J lost 5 bases, and 2 bases stayed unmatched. Germline CDR1 SGHRS, CDR2 YFSETQ. The CDR3 runs to 15 residues. CDR3 nucleotides: TGCGCCAGCAGCTTAACAGGGGGCAATAATTCACCCCTCCACTTT. Translation: CASSLTGGNNSPLHF.

The chain has TRBV14 and TRBJ1-5; the D is unclear. CDR3 length equals 13 residues. V dropped 3 bases and J dropped 0 bases, with 3 bases sitting between them. Germline CDR1 SGHDN, CDR2 FVKESK. CDR3 nucleotide sequence: TGTGCCAGCAGCCAGGGTAGCAATCAGCCCCAGCATTTT. Protein product: CASSQGSNQPQHF.

The genes are TRBV2 and TRBJ1-1; tentative D call: TRBD1 (5 bases). Germline V gene sequence: CDR1 SNHLY, CDR2 FYNNEI. The V gene lost 11 bases and the J gene lost 1 base, with 14 bases spanning the gap. The CDR3 is made up of 13 amino acids. CDR3 amino acids: CAGTQQENTEAFF. CDR3 in DNA: TGTGCCGGAACACAACAGGAGAACACTGAAGCTTTCTTT.